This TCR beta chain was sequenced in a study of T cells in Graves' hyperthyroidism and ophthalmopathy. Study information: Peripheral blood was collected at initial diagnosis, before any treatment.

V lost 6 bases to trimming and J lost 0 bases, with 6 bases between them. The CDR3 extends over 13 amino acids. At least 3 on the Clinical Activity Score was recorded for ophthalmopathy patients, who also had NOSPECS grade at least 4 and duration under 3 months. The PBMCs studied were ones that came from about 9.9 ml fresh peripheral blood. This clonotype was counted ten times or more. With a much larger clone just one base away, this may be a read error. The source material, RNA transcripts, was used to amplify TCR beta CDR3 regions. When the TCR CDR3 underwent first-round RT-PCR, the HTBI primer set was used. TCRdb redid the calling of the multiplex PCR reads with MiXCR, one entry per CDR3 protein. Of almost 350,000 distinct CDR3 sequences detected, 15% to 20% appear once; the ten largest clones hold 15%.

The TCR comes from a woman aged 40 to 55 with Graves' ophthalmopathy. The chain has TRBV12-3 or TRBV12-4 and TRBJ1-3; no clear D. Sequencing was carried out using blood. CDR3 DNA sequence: TGTGCCAGCAGACCCTACTCTGGAAACACCATATATTTT. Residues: CASRPYSGNTIYF.